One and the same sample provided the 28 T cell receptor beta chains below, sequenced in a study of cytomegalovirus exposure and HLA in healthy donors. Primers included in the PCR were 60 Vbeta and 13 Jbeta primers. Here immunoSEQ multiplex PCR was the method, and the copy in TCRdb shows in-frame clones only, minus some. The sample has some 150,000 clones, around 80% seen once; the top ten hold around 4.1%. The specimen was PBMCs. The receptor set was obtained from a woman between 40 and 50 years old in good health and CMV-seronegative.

CDR3: CASSQGQGGGYTF. CDR3 nucleotides: TGTGCCAGCAGCCAAGGACAGGGAGGTGGCTACACCTTC. The chain recombines TRBV11-2 with TRBJ1-2; 8 nucleotides line up with TRBD1. V was pared by 5 bases and J by 7 bases, with 6 bases of the junction left unmatched. The CDR3 has 13 amino acids. Germline V gene data show CDR1 as SGHAT and CDR2 as FQNNGV.

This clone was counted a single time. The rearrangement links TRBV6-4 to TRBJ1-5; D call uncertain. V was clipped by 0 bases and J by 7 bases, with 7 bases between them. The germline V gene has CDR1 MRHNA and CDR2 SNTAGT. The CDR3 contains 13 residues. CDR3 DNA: TGTGCCAGCAGTGACTCCTCGGGGCAGCCCCAGCATTTT. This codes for CASSDSSGQPQHF.

CDR3 in DNA: TGTGCCAGCAGTTTGTCGGGGAACATGAACACTGAAGCTTTCTTT. This gives the protein CASSLSGNMNTEAFF. This chain uses TRBV28 with TRBJ1-1; D ambiguous. This CDR3 contains 15 residues. V was clipped by 3 bases and J by 0 bases, with 11 bases between them. Germline V CDR1 and CDR2: MDHEN, SYDVKM.

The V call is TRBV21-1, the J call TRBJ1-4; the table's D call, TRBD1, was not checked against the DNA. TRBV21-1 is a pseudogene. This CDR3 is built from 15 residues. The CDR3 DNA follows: TGTGCCAGCAGCCCAAACGGGACAGGGCGGGAAAAACTGTTTTTT. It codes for CASSPNGTGREKLFF.

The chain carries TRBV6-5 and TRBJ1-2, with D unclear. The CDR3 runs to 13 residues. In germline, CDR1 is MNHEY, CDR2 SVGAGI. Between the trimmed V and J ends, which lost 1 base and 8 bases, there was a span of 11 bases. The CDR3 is CASSYFSGTGYTF. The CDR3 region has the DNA TGTGCCAGCAGTTACTTCTCAGGCACGGGCTACACCTTC.

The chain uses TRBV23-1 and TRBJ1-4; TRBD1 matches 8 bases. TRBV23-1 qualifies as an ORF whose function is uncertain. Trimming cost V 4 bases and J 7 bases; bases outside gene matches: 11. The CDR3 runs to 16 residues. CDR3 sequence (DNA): TGCGCCAGCAGTCTCGCGGCGACAGGGGATCGTGAAAAACTGTTTTTT. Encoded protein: CASSLAATGDREKLFF.

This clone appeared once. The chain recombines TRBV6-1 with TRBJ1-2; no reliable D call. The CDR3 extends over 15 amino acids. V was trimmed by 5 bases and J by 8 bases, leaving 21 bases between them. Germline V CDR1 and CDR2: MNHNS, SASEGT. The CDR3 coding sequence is TGTGCCAGCAGTTCTGGAACGGACGGCCGGGGAGGCTACACCTTC. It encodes CASSSGTDGRGGYTF.

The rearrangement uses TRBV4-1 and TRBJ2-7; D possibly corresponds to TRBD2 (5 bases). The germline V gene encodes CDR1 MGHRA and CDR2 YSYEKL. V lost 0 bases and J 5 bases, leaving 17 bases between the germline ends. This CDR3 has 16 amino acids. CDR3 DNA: TGCGCCAGCAGCCAAGAAGCGGCTAGAAAAATAGACGAGCAGTACTTC. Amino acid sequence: CASSQEAARKIDEQYF.

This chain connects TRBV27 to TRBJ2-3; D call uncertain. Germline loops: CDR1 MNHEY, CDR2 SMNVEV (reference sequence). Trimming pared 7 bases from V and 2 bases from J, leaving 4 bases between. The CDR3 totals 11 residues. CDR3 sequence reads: CASTSTDTQYF. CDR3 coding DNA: TGTGCCAGCACCTCCACAGATACGCAGTATTTT.

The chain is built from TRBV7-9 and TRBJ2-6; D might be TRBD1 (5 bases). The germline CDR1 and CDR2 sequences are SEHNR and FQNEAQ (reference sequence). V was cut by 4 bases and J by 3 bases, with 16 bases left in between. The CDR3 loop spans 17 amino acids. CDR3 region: CASSSLSQGFGANVLTF. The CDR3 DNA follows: TGTGCCAGCAGCTCGTTATCCCAGGGTTTTGGGGCCAACGTCCTGACTTTC.

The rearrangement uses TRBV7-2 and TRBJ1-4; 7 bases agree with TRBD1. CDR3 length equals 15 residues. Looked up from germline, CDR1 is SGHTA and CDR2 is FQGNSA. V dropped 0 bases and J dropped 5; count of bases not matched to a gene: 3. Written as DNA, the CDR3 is TGTGCCAGCAGCTTAGCGGACAGGACAAATGAAAAACTGTTTTTT. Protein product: CASSLADRTNEKLFF.

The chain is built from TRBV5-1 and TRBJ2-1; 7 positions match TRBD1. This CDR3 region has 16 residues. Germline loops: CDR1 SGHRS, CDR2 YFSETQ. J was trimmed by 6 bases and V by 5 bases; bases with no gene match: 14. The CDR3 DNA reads TGCGCCAGCAGACATACCCTGGGACAGTCGGGCAATGAGCAGTTCTTC. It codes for CASRHTLGQSGNEQFF.

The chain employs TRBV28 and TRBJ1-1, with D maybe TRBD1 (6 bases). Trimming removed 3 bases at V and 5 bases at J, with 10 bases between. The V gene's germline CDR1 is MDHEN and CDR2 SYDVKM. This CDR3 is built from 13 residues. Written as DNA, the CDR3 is TGTGCCAGCAGTTTCAGGACAGCGACTGAAGCTTTCTTT. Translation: CASSFRTATEAFF.

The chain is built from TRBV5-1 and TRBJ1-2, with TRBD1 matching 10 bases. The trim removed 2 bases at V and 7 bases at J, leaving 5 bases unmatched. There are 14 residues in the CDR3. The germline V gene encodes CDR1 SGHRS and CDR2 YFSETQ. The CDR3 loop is CASSLDRGPGGYTF. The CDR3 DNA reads TGCGCCAGCAGCTTAGACAGGGGGCCTGGTGGCTACACCTTC. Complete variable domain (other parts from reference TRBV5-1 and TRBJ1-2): KAGVTQTPRYLIKTRGQQVTLSCSPISGHRSVSWYQQTPGQGLQFLFEYFSETQRNKGNFPGRFSGRQFSNSRSEMNVSTLELGDSALYLCASSLDRGPGGYTFGSGTRLTVV.

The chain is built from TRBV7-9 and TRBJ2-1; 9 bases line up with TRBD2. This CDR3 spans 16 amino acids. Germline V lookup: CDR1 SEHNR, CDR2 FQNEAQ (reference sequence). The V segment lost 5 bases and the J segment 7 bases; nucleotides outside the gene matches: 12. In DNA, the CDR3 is TGTGCCAGCAGCCCAGTTTGGACTAGCGTTGTGAATGAGCAGTTCTTC. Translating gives CASSPVWTSVVNEQFF.

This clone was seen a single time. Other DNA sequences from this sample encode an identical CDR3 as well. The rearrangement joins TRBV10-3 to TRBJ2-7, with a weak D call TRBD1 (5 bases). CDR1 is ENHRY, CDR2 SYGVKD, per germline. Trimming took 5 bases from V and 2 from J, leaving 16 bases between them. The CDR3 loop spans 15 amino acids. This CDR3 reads CAISYRDSSTYEQYF. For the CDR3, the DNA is TGTGCCATCAGTTACCGAGACAGCTCAACCTACGAGCAGTACTTC.

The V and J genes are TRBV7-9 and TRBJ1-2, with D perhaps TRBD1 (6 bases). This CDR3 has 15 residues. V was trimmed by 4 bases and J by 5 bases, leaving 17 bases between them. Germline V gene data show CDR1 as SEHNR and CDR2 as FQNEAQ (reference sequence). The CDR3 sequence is CASSSWTEVGYGYTF. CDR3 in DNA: TGTGCCAGCAGCTCTTGGACAGAAGTGGGTTATGGCTACACCTTC.

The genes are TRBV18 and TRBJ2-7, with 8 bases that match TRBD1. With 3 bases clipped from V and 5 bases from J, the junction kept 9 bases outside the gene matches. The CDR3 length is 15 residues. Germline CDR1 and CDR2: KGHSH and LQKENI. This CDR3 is CASSPTLTGDNEQYF. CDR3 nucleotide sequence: TGTGCCAGCTCACCGACCTTGACAGGGGATAACGAGCAGTACTTC.

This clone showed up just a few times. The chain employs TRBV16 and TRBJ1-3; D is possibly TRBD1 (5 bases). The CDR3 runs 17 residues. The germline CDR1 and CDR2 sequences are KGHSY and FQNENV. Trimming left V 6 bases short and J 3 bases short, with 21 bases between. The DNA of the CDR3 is TGTGCCAGCAGTCCTACGGGGGACGTCGGACTTGGAAACACCATATATTTT. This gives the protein CASSPTGDVGLGNTIYF.

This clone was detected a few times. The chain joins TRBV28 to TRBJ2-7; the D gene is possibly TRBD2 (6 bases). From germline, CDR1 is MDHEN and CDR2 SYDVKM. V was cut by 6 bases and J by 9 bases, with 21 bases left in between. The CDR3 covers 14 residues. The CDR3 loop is CASSPWDWGRGQYF. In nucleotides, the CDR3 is TGTGCCAGCAGCCCCTGGGACTGGGGTCGTGGGCAGTACTTC.

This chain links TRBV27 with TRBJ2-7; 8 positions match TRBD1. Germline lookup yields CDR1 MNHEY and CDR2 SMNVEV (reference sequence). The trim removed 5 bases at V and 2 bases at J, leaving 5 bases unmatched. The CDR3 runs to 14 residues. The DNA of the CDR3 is TGTGCCAGCAGTGCTGACAGGGGACCCTACGAGCAGTACTTC. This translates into CASSADRGPYEQYF.

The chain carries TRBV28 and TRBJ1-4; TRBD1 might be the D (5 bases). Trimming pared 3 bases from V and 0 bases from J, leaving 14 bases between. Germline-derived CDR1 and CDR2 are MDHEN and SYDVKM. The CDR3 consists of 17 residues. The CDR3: CASSFFQGLATNEKLFF. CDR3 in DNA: TGTGCCAGCAGTTTCTTCCAGGGACTTGCAACTAATGAAAAACTGTTTTTT.

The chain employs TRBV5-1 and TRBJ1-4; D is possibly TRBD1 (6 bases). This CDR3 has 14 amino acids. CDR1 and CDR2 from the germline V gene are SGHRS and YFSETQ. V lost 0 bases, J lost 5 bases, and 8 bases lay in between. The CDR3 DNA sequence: TGCGCCAGCAGCTTGGGCGGACAGAATGAAAAACTGTTTTTT. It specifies CASSLGGQNEKLFF.

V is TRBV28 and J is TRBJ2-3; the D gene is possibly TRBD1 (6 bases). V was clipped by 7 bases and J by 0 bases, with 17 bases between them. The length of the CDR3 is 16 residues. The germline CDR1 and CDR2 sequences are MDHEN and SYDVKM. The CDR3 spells CASTSPGDSSTDTQYF. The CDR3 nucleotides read TGTGCCAGCACATCTCCAGGGGATAGTAGCACAGATACGCAGTATTTT.

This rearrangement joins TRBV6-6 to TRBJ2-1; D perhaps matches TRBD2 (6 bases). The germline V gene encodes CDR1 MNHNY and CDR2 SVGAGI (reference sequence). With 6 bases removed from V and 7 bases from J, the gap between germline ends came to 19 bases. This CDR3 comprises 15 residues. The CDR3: CASRGLASKGNEQFF. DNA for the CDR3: TGTGCCAGCAGGGGGCTAGCGTCTAAGGGGAATGAGCAGTTCTTC.

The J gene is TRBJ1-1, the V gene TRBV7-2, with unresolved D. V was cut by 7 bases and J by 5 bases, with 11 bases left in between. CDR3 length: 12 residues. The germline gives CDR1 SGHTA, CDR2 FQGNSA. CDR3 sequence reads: CASTGGWTEAFF. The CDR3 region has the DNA TGTGCCAGCACCGGAGGGTGGACTGAAGCTTTCTTT.

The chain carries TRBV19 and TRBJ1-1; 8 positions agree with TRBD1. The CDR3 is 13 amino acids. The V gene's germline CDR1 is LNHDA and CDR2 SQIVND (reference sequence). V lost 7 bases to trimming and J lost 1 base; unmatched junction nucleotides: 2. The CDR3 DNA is TGTGCCAGTAAGACAGGGGAGAACACTGAAGCTTTCTTT. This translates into CASKTGENTEAFF.

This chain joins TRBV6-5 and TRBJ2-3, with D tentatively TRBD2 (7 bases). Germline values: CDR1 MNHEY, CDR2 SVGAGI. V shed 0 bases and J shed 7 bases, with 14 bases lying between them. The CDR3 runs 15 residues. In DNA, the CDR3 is TGTGCCAGCAGTTACTCACCGGGGGGCCTAAATACGCAGTATTTT. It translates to CASSYSPGGLNTQYF.